This T cell receptor beta chain derives from a study of blood T cell repertoires in COVID-19 (dated by TCRdb to the early 2020s). In the study overall: Samples covering the acute and convalescent phases of COVID-19 were provided by collaborators in the United States, Italy and Spain. The prospective study material was composed of cDNA or gDNA derived from T cells, B-cell-depleted T cells, or PBMCs. Subjects who had been exposed to COVID-19, were actively infected with it, or had recovered from it provided the deeply sampled blood TCRbeta repertoires that made up the dataset. The repertoires were released in a freely available public database intended as a resource for research on the immune response to SARS-CoV-2. Samples were obtained from the ongoing ImmuneRACE study (first 160 participants) and from over 1,000 subjects provided by 6 global collaborators. Nearly every sample came with metadata listing a de-identified subject ID, COVID-19 status, age in years and sex. Where available, HLA class I and class II types were obtained from metadata supplied by the sample provider rather than from assay-based typing. Broad study findings and their caveats: How much clinical and demographic metadata was included differed by source and by participant, and the metadata was provided uncurated.

Including the terminal cysteine and phenylalanine, the CDR3 comprises 13 residues. Only the CDR3 part of the read is kept: 39 bases, read in frame from the first base. V is shortened by 4 bases, J by 7 bases, and the region joining them spans 13 bases. The germline V gene (reference sequence) yields LGHDT for CDR1 and YNNKEL for CDR2. TCRbeta CDR3 regions were amplified from genomic DNA using the immunoSEQ Assay, a bias-controlled multiplex PCR. In the original analysis: Nucleated cell counts per sample were estimated from amplification of reference gene primers within the assay. To quantify the absolute abundance of each unique TCRbeta CDR3 rearrangement, sequence reads were collapsed and filtered. For each sample, productive Simpson clonality was calculated as the square root of Simpson's diversity index across productive rearrangements. The table comes from immuneACCESS by way of TCRdb, which keeps in-frame sequences with V and J called. Part of the clones is missing from these tables; in studies checked, under half for an unresolved V gene and the rest for unknown reasons. V, J and clone size derive from that table, while D and trimming were established from the DNA sequence. Recorded for this sample are about 270,000 clones; 65% to 90% of them occurred a single time. The ten largest clonotypes hold about an eighth of the sample.

Each collaborating institution followed its own protocols to collect whole blood in K2EDTA tubes. For TCRbeta analysis, collaborators shipped samples in one of three forms: frozen whole blood, isolated PBMCs, or DNA extracted from either of those sample types. As for this clone: Its recognized antigen is unknown. The input lacks base qualities; no much larger clone sits a single base away.

Sequenced sample: peripheral blood. This chain joins TRBV3-1 (or the pseudogene TRBV3-2) to TRBJ2-5, and possibly TRBD2, on 6 matching bases. The sequence came from a human donor in a cohort sampled during active COVID-19. The CDR3 region: CASSPEDGGTQYF. The nucleotide sequence is TGTGCCAGCAGCCCTGAAGACGGGGGGACCCAGTACTTC.